The count of the clone carrying this T cell receptor beta chain is one. Its antigen is as yet unknown. The T cells that were sequenced for TCR beta were CD8+ and CD4+ cells from blood. FACS enriched CD8+ TEMRA cells, while bulk CD8+ and CD4+ were negatively isolated. The data are from a study of CD8 T cells in Susac syndrome. The overall study: Among the sequenced Susac syndrome patients, roughly 6 had active disease while eight or nine were in remission.

Reverse transcription of about 0.45 to 1 ug RNA was performed with random hexamers. From the immunoSEQ multiplex PCR reads, TCRdb called clonotypes with MiXCR, one entry per CDR3 protein. Here the sample spans around 85,000 distinct CDR3 sequences, 95% being singletons. Study results and caveats: TEMRA cells and active patients showed peak Susac CD8+ clonal expansion.

V was clipped by 4 bases and J by 3 bases, with 7 bases between them. Germline assignment: CDR1 PRHDT and CDR2 FYEKMQ (reference sequence). The CDR3 totals 12 residues. Sequencing input: CD8+ T cells from PBMCs. This TCR was sampled from a human donor with Susac syndrome. The chain employs TRBV13 and TRBJ2-7, with D possibly being TRBD1 (5 bases). CDR3 amino acids: CASSSQGYEQYF. The CDR3 bases are TGTGCCAGCAGCTCTCAGGGCTACGAGCAGTACTTC.